Listed below are T cell receptor beta chains from one sample, sequenced in a study of cytomegalovirus exposure and HLA in healthy donors. The assay was immunoSEQ multiplex PCR, and TCRdb's table has in-frame clones only and misses some. The sample lists around 80,000 clones, approximately 60% seen once, with 4% to 5.5% in the top ten. Sample: PBMCs. These receptors originate from a male donor in good health and CMV-seropositive. Both conserved end residues are part of each CDR3. Each record gives: J gene, D gene, clone size, V gene, CDR3 protein, CDR3 DNA. D genes are given only for firm matches. Clone size is shown for a subset of rows, as once, few, many or a class of expanded clone.

TRBJ2-7 . few TRBV5-8 CASSLDRAYEQYF TGTGCCAGCAGCTTGGACAGAGCTTACGAGCAGTACTTC
TRBJ2-1 TRBD2 once TRBV10-3 CAIINAGPGLAGEDDEQFF TGTGCCATCATCAATGCGGGACCGGGACTAGCGGGAGAAGATGATGAGCAGTTCTTC
TRBJ2-7 TRBD1 . TRBV18 CASSPIQGTANVYEQYF TGTGCCAGCTCACCAATTCAGGGGACAGCTAACGTCTACGAGCAGTACTTC
TRBJ1-2 TRBD1 . TRBV6-5 CASSAGQAYGYTF TGTGCCAGCAGTGCGGGACAGGCCTATGGCTACACCTTC
TRBJ1-2 . . TRBV28 CASSSPNSKGYTF TGTGCCAGCAGTTCCCCGAATAGTAAAGGCTACACCTTC
TRBJ1-3 TRBD1 . TRBV4-2 CASSQSNRGGNTIYF TGTGCCAGCAGCCAAAGCAACAGGGGTGGAAACACCATATATTTT
TRBJ2-7 . few TRBV27 CASSAQVLSYEQYF TGTGCCAGCAGTGCGCAGGTACTGTCCTACGAGCAGTACTTC
TRBJ1-1 . . TRBV7-2 CASSPNRAGGTEAFF TGTGCCAGCAGCCCCAACAGGGCGGGAGGCACTGAAGCTTTCTTT
TRBJ1-1 . . TRBV10-3 CAISGTRGDFEAFF TGTGCCATCAGTGGGACTCGGGGGGACTTTGAAGCTTTCTTT
TRBJ1-1 . . TRBV7-9 CASSLSGVNTEAFF TGTGCCAGCAGCTTGTCCGGGGTAAACACTGAAGCTTTCTTT